The clone carrying this T cell receptor beta chain was recorded at least ten times. The antigen remains undetermined. There were TCR beta CDR3 regions amplified from RNA transcripts. Carried out on the TCR CDR3, a first-round RT-PCR used the HTBI primer set. One entry per CDR3 protein, called by TCRdb with MiXCR from the multiplex PCR reads. The sample has roughly 420,000 distinct CDR3 sequences; around a sixth are singletons. This sample was taken from a study of T cells in Graves' hyperthyroidism and ophthalmopathy. The overall study: Prior to any treatment, at the point of initial diagnosis, peripheral blood was collected.

Study-wide points: Researchers report that a 13 V-J model separated ophthalmopathy from stable hyperthyroidism.

Germline-derived CDR1 and CDR2 are SEHNR and FQNEAQ (reference sequence). The CDR3 runs to 13 residues. Trimming pared 8 bases from V and 0 bases from J, leaving 10 bases between. The sample consisted of blood. This clonotype originated in a woman between 18 and 29 years old with Graves' hyperthyroidism. This chain connects TRBV7-9 to TRBJ1-1; possible D gene TRBD1, 6 bases. CDR3 residues: CASDGQLNTEAFF. In DNA form, the CDR3 reads TGTGCCAGCGACGGACAGCTGAACACTGAAGCTTTCTTT.